Below are 13 T cell receptor beta chains sequenced from a single sample in a study of blood T cell repertoires in COVID-19. The repertoire was sequenced with immunoSEQ multiplex PCR; TCRdb's copy has only in-frame clones and lacks some. The data hold about 480,000 clones, with roughly nine tenths observed a single time. Sample: peripheral blood. The receptors were sampled from a woman between 50 and 59 years old with COVID-19, enrolled during active disease.

The J gene is TRBJ1-2, the V gene TRBV7-2; no firm D call. Germline loops: CDR1 SGHTA, CDR2 FQGNSA. Trimming shortened V by 2 bases and J by 8 bases, and 6 bases separated the two germline ends. The CDR3 totals 11 residues. Written as DNA, the CDR3 is TGTGCCAGCAGCTTAATACTAGGCTACACCTTC. Protein sequence: CASSLILGYTF.

This rearrangement joins TRBV5-1 to TRBJ2-1, with 9 bases aligning to TRBD2. CDR1 is SGHRS and CDR2 is YFSETQ in the germline V gene. V was clipped by 2 bases and J by 9 bases; unmatched bases: 12. The CDR3 is 16 residues long. The chain's CDR3 is CASSFGGGASRGEQFF. The CDR3 bases are TGCGCCAGCAGCTTCGGCGGGGGGGCGTCCCGGGGTGAGCAGTTCTTC. The full variable domain, in which reference TRBV5-1 and TRBJ2-1 provide the parts outside the CDR3, is KAGVTQTPRYLIKTRGQQVTLSCSPISGHRSVSWYQQTPGQGLQFLFEYFSETQRNKGNFPGRFSGRQFSNSRSEMNVSTLELGDSALYLCASSFGGGASRGEQFFGPGTRLTVL.

This chain links TRBV13 with TRBJ1-1; TRBD1 agrees at 8 bases. CDR3 length: 17 amino acids. Germline assignment: CDR1 PRHDT and CDR2 FYEKMQ (reference sequence). The V and J ends lost 4 bases and 3 bases, in that order; junction bases with no gene match: 13. In DNA, the CDR3 is TGTGCCAGCAGCTCCTATGGGATGGACAGGGAAGACACTGAAGCTTTCTTT. Protein product: CASSSYGMDREDTEAFF.

This clone turned up a few times. The gene calls are TRBV29-1 and TRBJ1-5; the D is unclear. This CDR3 spans 13 amino acids. Between the trimmed V and J ends, which lost 0 bases and 6 bases, there was a span of 9 bases. Germline values: CDR1 SQVTM, CDR2 ANQGSEA. The CDR3 DNA reads as TGCAGCGTTGAAGATAGGTCGGGTCAGCCCCAGCATTTT. Translation: CSVEDRSGQPQHF.

The chain uses TRBV7-8 and TRBJ2-2, with D perhaps TRBD1 (6 bases). The V end was cut by 5 bases, the J end by 1 base, with 11 bases between. There are 15 residues in the CDR3. Germline V lookup: CDR1 SGHVS, CDR2 FQNEAQ. The CDR3 sequence is CASSVQGKNTGELFF. The DNA for the CDR3 is TGTGCCAGCAGCGTGCAGGGGAAGAACACCGGGGAGCTGTTTTTT.

The genes are TRBV6-5 and TRBJ1-4, with 7 bases matching TRBD1. Germline V gene lookup returns CDR1 MNHEY and CDR2 SVGAGI. Trimming removed 4 bases from V and 4 bases from J; junction bases left unmatched: 9. The CDR3 loop spans 16 amino acids. The CDR3 nucleotides are TGTGCCAGCAGTTCTCAACGACAGGGCGGTAATGAAAAACTGTTTTTT. It yields the protein CASSSQRQGGNEKLFF.

The V and J genes are TRBV4-2 and TRBJ2-7; D is perhaps TRBD1 (7 bases). The V end lost 0 bases, the J end lost 5 bases, and 23 bases lay between the germline ends. This CDR3 is built from 18 residues. Germline V gene data show CDR1 as LGHNA and CDR2 as YNFKEQ. CDR3 nucleotide sequence: TGTGCCAGCAGCCAAGATTCGCGGCAGGGACAGTGGGGGGACGAGCAGTACTTC. Translation: CASSQDSRQGQWGDEQYF.

This clone was counted a few times. This chain uses TRBV6-6 with TRBJ1-1; the D is unclear. V lost 1 base and J lost 6, with 6 bases in between. Germline V gives CDR1 MNHNY, CDR2 SVGAGI (reference sequence). This CDR3 has 12 residues. The CDR3 DNA is TGTGCCAGCAGTTACTGGAGGGCTGAAGCTTTCTTT. Its protein product is CASSYWRAEAFF.

The rearrangement links TRBV7-9 to TRBJ1-3; D not resolved. CDR1 is SEHNR, CDR2 FQNEAQ, per germline (reference sequence). The CDR3 runs to 14 residues. Trimming pared 5 bases from V and 1 base from J, leaving 9 bases between. The CDR3: CASSTHASGNTIYF. The CDR3 nucleotides are TGTGCCAGCAGCACCCACGCGTCTGGAAACACCATATATTTT.

As to this clone: Other nucleotide sequences from this sample produce the same CDR3. This chain connects TRBV30 to TRBJ1-5, with TRBD1 as a possible D gene (5 bases). V was cut by 1 base and J by 2 bases, with 9 bases left in between. This CDR3 is built from 14 residues. Germline values: CDR1 GTSNPN, CDR2 SVGIG (reference sequence). This chain's CDR3 is CAWSAGLGNQPQHF. For the CDR3, the DNA is TGTGCCTGGAGTGCAGGGCTAGGCAATCAGCCCCAGCATTTT.

CDR3 residues: CASSLQGPSYNEQFF. The CDR3 DNA is TGCGCCAGCAGCTTACAGGGCCCGTCCTACAATGAGCAGTTCTTC. The chain joins TRBV5-1 to TRBJ2-1; D is perhaps TRBD1 (6 bases). The CDR3 spans 15 residues. Germline V lookup: CDR1 SGHRS, CDR2 YFSETQ. V lost 2 bases to trimming and J lost 1 base, with 10 bases between them.

V and J are TRBV27 and TRBJ1-4; D gene unclear. Germline values: CDR1 MNHEY, CDR2 SMNVEV (reference sequence). Trimming shortened V by 3 bases and J by 4 bases, and 9 bases separated the two germline ends. The CDR3 contains 14 residues. The CDR3 sequence: CASSFYGDNEKLFF. In nucleotides, the CDR3 is TGTGCCAGCAGTTTTTACGGGGATAATGAAAAACTGTTTTTT.

This clone was counted a single time. The chain carries TRBV7-3 and TRBJ2-5; D uncertain. V was cut by 5 bases and J by 9 bases, with 25 bases left in between. CDR1 is SGHTA and CDR2 is FQGTGA in the germline V gene. The CDR3 consists of 16 residues. The CDR3 region has the DNA TGTGCCAGCAGCATCACGACCCGTTGCGGAACGTTGTCCCAGTACTTC. Translation: CASSITTRCGTLSQYF.